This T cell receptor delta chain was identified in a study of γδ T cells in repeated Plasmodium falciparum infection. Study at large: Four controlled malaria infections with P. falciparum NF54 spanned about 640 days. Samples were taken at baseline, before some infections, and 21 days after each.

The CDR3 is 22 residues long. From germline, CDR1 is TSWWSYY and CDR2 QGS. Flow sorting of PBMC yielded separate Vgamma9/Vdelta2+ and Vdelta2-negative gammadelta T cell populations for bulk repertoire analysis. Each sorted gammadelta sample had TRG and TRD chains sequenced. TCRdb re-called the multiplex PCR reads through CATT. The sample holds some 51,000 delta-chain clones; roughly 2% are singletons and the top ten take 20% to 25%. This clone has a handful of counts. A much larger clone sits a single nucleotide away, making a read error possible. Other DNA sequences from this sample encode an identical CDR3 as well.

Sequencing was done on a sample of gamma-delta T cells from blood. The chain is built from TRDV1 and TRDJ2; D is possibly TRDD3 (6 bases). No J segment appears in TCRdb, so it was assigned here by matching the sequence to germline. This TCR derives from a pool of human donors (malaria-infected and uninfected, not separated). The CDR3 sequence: CALGEWFESTRWGHTLTAQLFF. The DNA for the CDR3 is TGTGCTCTGGGGGAATGGTTTGAGTCTACCCGTTGGGGACATACTTTGACAGCACAACTCTTCTTT.